The present entry profiles one T cell receptor (beta chain) with its context. This specimen belongs to a study of blood T cell repertoires in COVID-19. Germline V gene data show CDR1 as LGHDT and CDR2 as YNNKEL (reference sequence). CDR3 length: 16 residues. V shed 6 bases and J shed 1 base, with 17 bases lying between them. Under the authors' procedure: Reference gene primer amplification yielded estimated nucleated cell counts. Assay: immunoSEQ multiplex PCR; the TCRdb copy retains only in-frame clones and omits some. V and J calls and clone size follow that table, whereas D and trimming were derived from the DNA. The sample records 350,000 or so clones, around 83% being singletons.

This TCR was recovered from a man younger than 40 with active or convalescent COVID-19. This rearrangement joins TRBV3-1 (or the pseudogene TRBV3-2) to TRBJ2-3, with D possibly matching TRBD2 (5 bases). The sequenced sample consisted of peripheral blood. CDR3 bases: TGTGCCAGCAGTCCCGCCCTAGCATCGGGCACAGATACGCAGTATTTT. Translated, it gives CASSPALASGTDTQYF.